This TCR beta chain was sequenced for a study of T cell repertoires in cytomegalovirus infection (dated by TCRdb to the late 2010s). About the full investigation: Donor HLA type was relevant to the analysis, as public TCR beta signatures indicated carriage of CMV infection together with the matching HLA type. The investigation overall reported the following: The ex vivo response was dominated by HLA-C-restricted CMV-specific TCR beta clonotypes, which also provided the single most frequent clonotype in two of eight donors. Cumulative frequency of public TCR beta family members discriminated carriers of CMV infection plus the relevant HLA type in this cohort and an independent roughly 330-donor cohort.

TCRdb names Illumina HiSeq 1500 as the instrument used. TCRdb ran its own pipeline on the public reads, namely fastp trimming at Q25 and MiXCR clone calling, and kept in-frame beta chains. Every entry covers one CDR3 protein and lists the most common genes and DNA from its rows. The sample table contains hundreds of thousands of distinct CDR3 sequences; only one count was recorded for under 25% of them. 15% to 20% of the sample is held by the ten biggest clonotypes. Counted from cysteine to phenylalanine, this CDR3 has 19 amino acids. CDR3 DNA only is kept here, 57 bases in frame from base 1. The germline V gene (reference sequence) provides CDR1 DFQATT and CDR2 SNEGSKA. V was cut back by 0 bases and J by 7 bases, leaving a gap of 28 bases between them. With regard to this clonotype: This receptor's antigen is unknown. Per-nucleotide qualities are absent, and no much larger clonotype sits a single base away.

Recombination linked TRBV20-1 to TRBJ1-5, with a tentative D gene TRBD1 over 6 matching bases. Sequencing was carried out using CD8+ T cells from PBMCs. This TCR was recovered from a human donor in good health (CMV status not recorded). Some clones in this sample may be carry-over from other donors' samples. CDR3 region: CSARDPNRPQGRIIQPQHF. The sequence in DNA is TGCAGTGCTAGAGATCCTAACCGGCCTCAGGGGAGAATTATCCAGCCCCAGCATTTT.